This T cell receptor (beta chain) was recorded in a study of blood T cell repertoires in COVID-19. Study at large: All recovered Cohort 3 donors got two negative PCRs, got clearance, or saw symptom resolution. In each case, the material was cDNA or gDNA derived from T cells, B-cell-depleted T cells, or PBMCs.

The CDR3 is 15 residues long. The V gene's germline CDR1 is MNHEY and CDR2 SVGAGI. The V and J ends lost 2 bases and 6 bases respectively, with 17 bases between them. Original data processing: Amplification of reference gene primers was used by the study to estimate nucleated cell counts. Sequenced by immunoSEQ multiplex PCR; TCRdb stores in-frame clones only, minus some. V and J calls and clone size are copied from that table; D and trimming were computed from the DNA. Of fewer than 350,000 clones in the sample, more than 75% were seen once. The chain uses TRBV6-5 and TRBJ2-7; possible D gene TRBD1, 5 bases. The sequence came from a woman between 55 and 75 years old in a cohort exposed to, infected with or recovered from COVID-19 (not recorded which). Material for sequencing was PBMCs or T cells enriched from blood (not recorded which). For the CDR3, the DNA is TGTGCCAGCAGTTACGGGGCAGACACCCTGGGCGAGCAGTACTTC. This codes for CASSYGADTLGEQYF.